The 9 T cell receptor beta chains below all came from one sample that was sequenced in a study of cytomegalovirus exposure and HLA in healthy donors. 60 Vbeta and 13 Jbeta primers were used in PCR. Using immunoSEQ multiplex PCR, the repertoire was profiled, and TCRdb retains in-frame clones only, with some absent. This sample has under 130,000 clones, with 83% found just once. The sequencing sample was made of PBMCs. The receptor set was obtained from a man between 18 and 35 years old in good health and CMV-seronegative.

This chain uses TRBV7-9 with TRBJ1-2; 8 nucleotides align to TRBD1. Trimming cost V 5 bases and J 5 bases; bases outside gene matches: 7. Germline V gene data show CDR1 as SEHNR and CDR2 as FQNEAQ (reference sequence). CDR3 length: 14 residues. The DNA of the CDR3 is TGTGCCAGCAGCGTCGACAGGGGCCATTATGGCTACACCTTC. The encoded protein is CASSVDRGHYGYTF.

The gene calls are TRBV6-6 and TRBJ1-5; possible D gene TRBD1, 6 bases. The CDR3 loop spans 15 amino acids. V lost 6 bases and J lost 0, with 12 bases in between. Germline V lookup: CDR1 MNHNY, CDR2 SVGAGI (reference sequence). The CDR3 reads CASSGQPDSNQPQHF. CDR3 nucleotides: TGTGCCAGCAGCGGACAGCCCGATAGCAATCAGCCCCAGCATTTT.

CDR3 nucleotides: TGCGCCAGCAGCCAAGATCCGTCAGGAGAGGGCTACGAGCAGTACTTC. Translation: CASSQDPSGEGYEQYF. This rearrangement joins TRBV4-3 to TRBJ2-7; D is perhaps TRBD2 (5 bases). The germline gives CDR1 LGHNA, CDR2 YSLEER. The germline V and J ends were trimmed by 0 bases and 3 bases, with 15 bases remaining between them. CDR3 length: 16 residues.

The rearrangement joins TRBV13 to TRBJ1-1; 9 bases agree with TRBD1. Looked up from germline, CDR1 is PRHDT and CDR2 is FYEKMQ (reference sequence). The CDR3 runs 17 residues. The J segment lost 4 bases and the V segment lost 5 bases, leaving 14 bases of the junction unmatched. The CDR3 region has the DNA TGTGCCAGCAGCCACATGCCGTTGAGACAGGGGGGCACTGAAGCTTTCTTT. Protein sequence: CASSHMPLRQGGTEAFF.

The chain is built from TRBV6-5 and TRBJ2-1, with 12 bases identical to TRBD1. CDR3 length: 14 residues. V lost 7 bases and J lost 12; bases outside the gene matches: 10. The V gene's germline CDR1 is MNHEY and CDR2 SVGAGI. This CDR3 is CASTPPGTGGGQFF. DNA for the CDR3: TGTGCCAGCACCCCTCCCGGGACAGGGGGCGGGCAGTTCTTC.

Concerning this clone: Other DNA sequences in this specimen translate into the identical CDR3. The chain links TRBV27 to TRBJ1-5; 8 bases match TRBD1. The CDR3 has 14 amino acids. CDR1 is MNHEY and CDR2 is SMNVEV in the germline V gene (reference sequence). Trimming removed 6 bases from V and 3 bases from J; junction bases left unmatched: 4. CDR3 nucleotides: TGTGCCAGCAGCTTCAGGGGGCTCAATCAGCCCCAGCATTTT. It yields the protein CASSFRGLNQPQHF.

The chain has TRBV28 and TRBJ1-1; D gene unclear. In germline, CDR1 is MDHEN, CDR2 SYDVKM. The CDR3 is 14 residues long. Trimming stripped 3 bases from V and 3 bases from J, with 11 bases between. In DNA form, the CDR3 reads TGTGCCAGCAGTTTGAAGCGGTGGGACACTGAAGCTTTCTTT. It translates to CASSLKRWDTEAFF.

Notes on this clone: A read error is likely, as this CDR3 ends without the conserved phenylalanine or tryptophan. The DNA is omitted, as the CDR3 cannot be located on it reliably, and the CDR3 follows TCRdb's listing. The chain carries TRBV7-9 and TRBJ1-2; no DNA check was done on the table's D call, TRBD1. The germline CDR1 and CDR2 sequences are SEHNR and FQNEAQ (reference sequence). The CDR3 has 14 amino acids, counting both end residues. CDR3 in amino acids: CASSAAGQPANTIA.

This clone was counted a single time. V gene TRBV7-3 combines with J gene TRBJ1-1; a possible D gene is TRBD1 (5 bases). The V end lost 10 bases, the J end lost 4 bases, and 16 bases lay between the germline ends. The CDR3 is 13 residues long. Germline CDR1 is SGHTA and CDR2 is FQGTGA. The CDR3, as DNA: TGTGCCACCTCGGAGGGGATGGGCACTGAAGCTTTCTTT. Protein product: CATSEGMGTEAFF.